This T cell receptor (beta chain) was found in a study of cytomegalovirus exposure and HLA in healthy donors. Study observations and caveats: Available immune exposure information was restricted to CMV serostatus only.

A note on this clone: Its antigen is not known.

Researchers ran the PCR with 60 Vbeta and 13 Jbeta primers. Authors' processing steps: In a later analysis, the count reached some 73 million unique TCR beta chains, with about 12 million shared. Sequenced by immunoSEQ multiplex PCR; TCRdb stores in-frame clones only, minus some. D and trimming were read from the DNA, whereas the V and J calls and clone size are those reported in that table. The data show 68,000 or so clones, around three quarters seen once. The CDR3 runs 17 residues. Trimming took 4 bases from V and 3 from J, leaving 16 bases between them. Germline CDR1 and CDR2: MGHRA and YSYEKL. The chain uses TRBV4-1 and TRBJ1-6; D possibly corresponds to TRBD1 (6 bases). The TCR was taken from a woman aged 25 to 39 in good health and CMV-seronegative. The sequenced sample consisted of PBMCs. The DNA of the CDR3 is TGCGCCAGCAGCCCCGACGCCGGACAGAACTATAATTCACCCCTCCACTTT. It encodes CASSPDAGQNYNSPLHF.